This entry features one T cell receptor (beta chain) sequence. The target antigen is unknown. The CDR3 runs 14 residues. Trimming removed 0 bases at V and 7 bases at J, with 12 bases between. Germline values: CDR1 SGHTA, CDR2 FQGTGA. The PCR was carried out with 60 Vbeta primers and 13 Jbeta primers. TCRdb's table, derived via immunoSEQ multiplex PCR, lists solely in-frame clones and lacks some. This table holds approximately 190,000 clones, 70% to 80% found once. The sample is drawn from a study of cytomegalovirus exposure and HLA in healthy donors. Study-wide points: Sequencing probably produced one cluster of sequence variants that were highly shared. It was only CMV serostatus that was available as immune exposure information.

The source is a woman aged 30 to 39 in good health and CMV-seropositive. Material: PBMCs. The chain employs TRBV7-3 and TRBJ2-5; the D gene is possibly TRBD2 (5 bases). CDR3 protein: CASSLTGESWTQYF. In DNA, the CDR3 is TGTGCCAGCAGCTTAACCGGGGAGAGCTGGACCCAGTACTTC.